This TCR beta chain is drawn from a study of Graves' ophthalmopathy and Graves' hyperthyroidism. Looked up from germline, CDR1 is LNHDA and CDR2 is SQIVND (reference sequence). The CDR3 sequence is 14 residues long. Between the trimmed V and J ends, which lost 7 bases and 4 bases, there was a span of 16 bases. RNA transcripts provided the template for amplifying TCR beta CDR3 regions. The workflow started with a first-round RT-PCR run with HTBI primers and then moved on to a second-round multiplex PCR. TCRdb re-called the multiplex PCR reads through MiXCR, storing one row per CDR3 protein. The sample yields about half a million distinct CDR3 sequences, 13% to 15% seen once.

The chain has TRBV19 and TRBJ1-2; the D is unclear. Source material: blood. The clonotype originates from a woman aged 25 to 39 with Graves' ophthalmopathy. The CDR3 loop reads CASNGGASPYGYTF. CDR3 nucleotides: TGTGCCAGTAACGGTGGAGCCTCGCCCTATGGCTACACCTTC.